The present entry profiles one T cell receptor beta chain with its context. Amplification yielded TCR beta CDR3 regions, with RNA transcripts as the source. In the first-round RT-PCR of the TCR CDR3, the HTBI primer set was used. Using its own MiXCR run on the multiplex PCR reads, TCRdb lists one record per CDR3 protein. Seen here are 190,000 or so distinct CDR3 sequences, about 18% observed once, and the top ten hold over 35%. These data belong to a study of T cells in Graves' hyperthyroidism and ophthalmopathy. The germline V gene encodes CDR1 MNHEY and CDR2 SMNVEV (reference sequence). CDR3 size: 13 residues. V lost 4 bases, J lost 6 bases, and 12 bases lay in between.

The sequenced sample was blood. This rearrangement joins TRBV27 to TRBJ1-2; possibly TRBD1 for D (6 bases). The receptor was isolated from a man aged 40-49 years with Graves' hyperthyroidism. The CDR3 coding sequence is TGTGCCAGCAGTTCGACAGGTACCCATGGCTACACCTTC. Its protein product is CASSSTGTHGYTF.